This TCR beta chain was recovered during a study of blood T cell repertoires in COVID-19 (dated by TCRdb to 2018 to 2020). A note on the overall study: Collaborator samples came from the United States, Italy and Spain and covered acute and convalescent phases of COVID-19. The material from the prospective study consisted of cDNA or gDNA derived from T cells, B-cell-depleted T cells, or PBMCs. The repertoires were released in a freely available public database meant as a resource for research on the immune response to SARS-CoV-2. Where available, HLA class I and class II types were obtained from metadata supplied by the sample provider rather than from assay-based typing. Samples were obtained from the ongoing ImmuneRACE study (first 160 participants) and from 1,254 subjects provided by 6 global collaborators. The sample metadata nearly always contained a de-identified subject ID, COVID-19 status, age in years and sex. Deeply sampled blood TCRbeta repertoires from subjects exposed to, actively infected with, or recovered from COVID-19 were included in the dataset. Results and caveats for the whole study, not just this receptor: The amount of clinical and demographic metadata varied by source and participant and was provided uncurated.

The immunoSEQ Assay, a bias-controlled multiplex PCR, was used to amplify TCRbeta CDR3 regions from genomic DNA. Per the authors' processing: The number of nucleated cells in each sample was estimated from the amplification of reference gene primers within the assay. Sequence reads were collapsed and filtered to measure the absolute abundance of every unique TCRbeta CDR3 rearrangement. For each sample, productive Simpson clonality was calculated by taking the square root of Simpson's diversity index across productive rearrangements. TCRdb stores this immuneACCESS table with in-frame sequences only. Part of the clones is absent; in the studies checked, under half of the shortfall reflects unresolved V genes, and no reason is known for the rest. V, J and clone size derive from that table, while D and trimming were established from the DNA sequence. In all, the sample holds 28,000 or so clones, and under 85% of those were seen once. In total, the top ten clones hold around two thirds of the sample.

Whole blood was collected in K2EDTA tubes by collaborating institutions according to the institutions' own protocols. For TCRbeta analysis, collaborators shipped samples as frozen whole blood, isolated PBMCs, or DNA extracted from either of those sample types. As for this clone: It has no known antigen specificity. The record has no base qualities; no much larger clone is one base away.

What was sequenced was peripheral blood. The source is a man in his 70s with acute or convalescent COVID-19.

The CDR3 amino acid sequence is: CASSLWAGENTEAFF. The nucleotide sequence reads TGTGCCAGCAGTTTATGGGCCGGAGAGAACACTGAAGCTTTCTTT. The sequence joins TRBV28 to TRBJ1-1, with the D gene not clear enough to name. Deletion took 0 bases off V and 1 base off J, with a span of 9 bases between the germline ends. Spanning cysteine to phenylalanine, the CDR3 consists of 15 amino acids. Only the CDR3 portion is preserved as DNA: 45 bases, with reading frame beginning at the first base. Via the germline V gene, CDR1 is MDHEN and CDR2 SYDVKM.